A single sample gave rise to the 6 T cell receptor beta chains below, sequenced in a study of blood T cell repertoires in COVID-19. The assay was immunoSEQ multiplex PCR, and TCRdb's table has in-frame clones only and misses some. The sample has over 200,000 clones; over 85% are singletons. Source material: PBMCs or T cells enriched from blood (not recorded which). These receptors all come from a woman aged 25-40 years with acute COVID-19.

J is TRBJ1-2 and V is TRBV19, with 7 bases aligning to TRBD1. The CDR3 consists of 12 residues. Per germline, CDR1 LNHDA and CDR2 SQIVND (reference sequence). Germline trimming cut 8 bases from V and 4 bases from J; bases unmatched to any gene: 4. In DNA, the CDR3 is TGTGCCAGTTACGGGACAGTCTATGGCTACACCTTC. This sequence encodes CASYGTVYGYTF.

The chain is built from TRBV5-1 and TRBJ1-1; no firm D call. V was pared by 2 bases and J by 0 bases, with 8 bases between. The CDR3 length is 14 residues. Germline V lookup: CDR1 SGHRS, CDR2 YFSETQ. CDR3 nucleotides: TGCGCCAGCAGCTTCGAAAACTTGAACACTGAAGCTTTCTTT. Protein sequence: CASSFENLNTEAFF.

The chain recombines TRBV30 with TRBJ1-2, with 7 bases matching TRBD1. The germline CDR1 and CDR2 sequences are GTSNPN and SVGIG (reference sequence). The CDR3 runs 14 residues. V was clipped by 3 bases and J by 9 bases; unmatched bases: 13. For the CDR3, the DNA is TGTGCCTGGAGACTTGGCAGGGGGAATTCTCGCTACACCTTC. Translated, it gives CAWRLGRGNSRYTF.

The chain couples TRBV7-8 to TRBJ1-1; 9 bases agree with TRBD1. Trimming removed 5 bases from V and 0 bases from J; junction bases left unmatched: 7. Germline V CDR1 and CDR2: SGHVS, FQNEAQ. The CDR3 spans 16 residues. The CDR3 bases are TGTGCCAGCAGCGCGCGGACAGGGGTATTGAACACTGAAGCTTTCTTT. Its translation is CASSARTGVLNTEAFF. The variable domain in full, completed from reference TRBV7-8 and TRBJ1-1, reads GAGVSQSPRYKVAKRGQDVALRCDPISGHVSLFWYQQALGQGPEFLTYFQNEAQLDKSGLPSDRFFAERPEGSVSTLKIQRTQQEDSAVYLCASSARTGVLNTEAFFGQGTRLTVV.

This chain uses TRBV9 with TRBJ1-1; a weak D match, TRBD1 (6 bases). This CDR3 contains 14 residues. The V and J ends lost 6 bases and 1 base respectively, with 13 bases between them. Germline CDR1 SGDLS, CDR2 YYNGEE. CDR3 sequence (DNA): TGTGCCAGCACCCCGGGGGGGGCGAACACTGAAGCTTTCTTT. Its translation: CASTPGGANTEAFF.

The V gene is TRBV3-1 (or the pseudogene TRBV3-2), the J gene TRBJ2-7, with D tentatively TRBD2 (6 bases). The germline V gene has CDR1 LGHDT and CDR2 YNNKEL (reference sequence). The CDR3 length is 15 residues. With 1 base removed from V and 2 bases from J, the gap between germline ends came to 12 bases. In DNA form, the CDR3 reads TGTGCCAGCAGCCAAGGGAGGGGTGGCACCTACGAGCAGTACTTC. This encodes CASSQGRGGTYEQYF.